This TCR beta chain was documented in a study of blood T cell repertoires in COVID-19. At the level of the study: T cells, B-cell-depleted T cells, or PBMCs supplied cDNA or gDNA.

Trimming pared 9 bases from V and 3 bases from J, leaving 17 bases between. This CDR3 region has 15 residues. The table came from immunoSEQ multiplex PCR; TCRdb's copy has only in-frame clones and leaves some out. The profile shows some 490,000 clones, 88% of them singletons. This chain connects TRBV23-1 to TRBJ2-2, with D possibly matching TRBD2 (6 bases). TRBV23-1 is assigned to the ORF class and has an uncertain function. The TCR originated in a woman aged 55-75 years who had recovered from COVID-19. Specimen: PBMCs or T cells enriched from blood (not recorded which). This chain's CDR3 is CARCGDPADTGELFF. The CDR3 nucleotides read TGCGCCAGGTGCGGGGACCCCGCGGACACCGGGGAGCTGTTTTTT.